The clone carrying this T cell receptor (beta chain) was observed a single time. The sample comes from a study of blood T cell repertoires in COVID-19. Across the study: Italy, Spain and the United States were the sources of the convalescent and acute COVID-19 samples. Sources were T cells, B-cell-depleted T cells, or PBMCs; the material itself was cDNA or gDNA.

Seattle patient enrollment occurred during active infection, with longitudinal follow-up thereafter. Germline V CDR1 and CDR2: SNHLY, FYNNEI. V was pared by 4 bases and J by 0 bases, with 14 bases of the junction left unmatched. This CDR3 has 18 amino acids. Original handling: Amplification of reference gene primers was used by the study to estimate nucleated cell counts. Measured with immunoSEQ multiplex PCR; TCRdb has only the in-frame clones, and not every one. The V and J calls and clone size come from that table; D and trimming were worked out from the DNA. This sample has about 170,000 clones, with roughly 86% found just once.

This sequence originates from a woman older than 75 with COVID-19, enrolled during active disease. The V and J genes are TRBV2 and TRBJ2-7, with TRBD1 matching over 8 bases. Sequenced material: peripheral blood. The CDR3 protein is CASSGQGAYSTFSYEQYF. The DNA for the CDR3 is TGTGCCAGCAGTGGTCAGGGGGCCTATTCAACCTTCTCCTACGAGCAGTACTTC.